A single sample is the source of the 31 T cell receptor beta chains below, sequenced in a study of cytomegalovirus exposure and HLA in healthy donors. The PCR used 60 Vbeta and 13 Jbeta primers. Profiled with immunoSEQ multiplex PCR; TCRdb holds only in-frame clones, not every one. The table has about 86,000 clones, 78% seen once. Sequences were obtained from PBMCs. All receptors come from a male donor in good health and CMV-seropositive.

The J gene is TRBJ2-7, the V gene TRBV5-4; 7 nucleotides line up with TRBD1. The CDR3 is 13 residues long. Germline V gene data show CDR1 as SGHNT and CDR2 as YYREEE (reference sequence). Trimming at V came to 4 bases and at J to 4 bases, leaving 5 bases not matched to a gene. CDR3 nucleotide sequence: TGTGCCAGCAGCCCGGGACAGAGTTACGAGCAGTACTTC. This encodes CASSPGQSYEQYF.

This chain uses TRBV6-7 with TRBJ2-7; possibly TRBD2 for D (6 bases). TRBV6-7 is noted as an ORF with a role that remains uncertain. Trimming took off 0 bases at V and 4 bases at J, with 16 bases between the two ends. The CDR3 covers 16 residues. This CDR3 is CASSYSASAGSYEQYF. CDR3 DNA: TGTGCCAGCAGTTACTCGGCATCCGCGGGGAGTTACGAGCAGTACTTC.

The J gene is TRBJ2-7, the V gene TRBV7-2; D is uncertain. The germline V and J ends were trimmed by 0 bases and 2 bases, with 11 bases remaining between them. CDR3 size: 15 residues. Germline V lookup: CDR1 SGHTA, CDR2 FQGNSA. The CDR3 nucleotides read TGTGCCAGCAGCTTAGCCTTGGGCAGCCCCTACGAGCAGTACTTC. Translation gives CASSLALGSPYEQYF.

The J gene is TRBJ1-3, the V gene TRBV2, with no clear D. CDR3 length: 14 residues. Germline V gene lookup returns CDR1 SNHLY and CDR2 FYNNEI. Trimming left V 6 bases short and J 0 bases short, with 9 bases between. The CDR3 DNA sequence: TGTGCCAGCAGCCCGGGATTCTCTGGAAACACCATATATTTT. Protein product: CASSPGFSGNTIYF.

The chain carries TRBV30 and TRBJ2-2; 10 bases map to TRBD2. V was clipped by 0 bases and J by 1 base; unmatched bases: 5. Germline V gives CDR1 GTSNPN, CDR2 SVGIG (reference sequence). The length of the CDR3 is 17 residues. The DNA for the CDR3 is TGTGCCTGGAGTGTGGGGCGGACTAGCGGGAACACCGGGGAGCTGTTTTTT. Its translation: CAWSVGRTSGNTGELFF.

This sequence joins TRBV18 and TRBJ2-7; TRBD2 matches at 15 bases. The germline gives CDR1 KGHSH, CDR2 LQKENI. After removal of 3 bases from V and 6 bases from J, the junction contained 9 bases not matched to a gene. This CDR3 spans 17 amino acids. The DNA of the CDR3 is TGTGCCAGCTCACCTCCAGGACTAGCGGGAGGGCTCTCCGAGCAGTACTTC. Protein product: CASSPPGLAGGLSEQYF.

The chain carries TRBV19 and TRBJ1-5; D call uncertain. CDR1 and CDR2 (germline): LNHDA, SQIVND (reference sequence). V gave up 5 bases and J gave up 4 bases, with 12 bases separating them. There are 14 residues in the CDR3. The CDR3 loop is CASSPGKGNQPQHF. In DNA, the CDR3 is TGTGCCAGTAGTCCGGGAAAGGGAAATCAGCCCCAGCATTTT.

The chain employs TRBV7-2 and TRBJ1-1; the match to TRBD1 covers 10 bases. This CDR3 is built from 16 residues. The J segment lost 5 bases and the V segment lost 3 bases, leaving 9 bases of the junction unmatched. Germline V gene sequence: CDR1 SGHTA, CDR2 FQGNSA. CDR3 sequence: CASSFDRGPWNTEAFF. The CDR3 bases are TGTGCCAGCAGCTTCGACAGGGGGCCTTGGAATACTGAAGCTTTCTTT.

The table lists this clone with a count of one. One end of the junction varies from germline; a read error may be responsible. J is TRBJ2-3 and V is TRBV5-1; 9 bases map to TRBD1. The CDR3 has 14 amino acids. Looked up from germline, CDR1 is SGHRS and CDR2 is YFSETQ. CDR3 sequence (DNA): TGCGCCAGCAGCTATACAGGGGGCACGGATACGCAGTATTTT. Protein product: CASSYTGGTDTQYF.

The chain is built from TRBV6-4 and TRBJ2-2, with 10 nucleotides matching TRBD1. Germline CDR1 reads MRHNA; CDR2 reads SNTAGT. With V trimmed by 3 bases and J by 6 bases, 7 bases remained unmatched. CDR3 length: 16 residues. The CDR3 region has the DNA TGTGCCAGCAGTGAAGTCTGGGACAGGGGTTCCGGGGAGCTGTTTTTT. Translation: CASSEVWDRGSGELFF.

The chain recombines TRBV7-9 with TRBJ1-5; no definite D call. The CDR3 totals 13 residues. V shed 5 bases and J shed 7 bases, with 12 bases lying between them. Germline CDR1 SEHNR, CDR2 FQNEAQ (reference sequence). The CDR3 nucleotides are TGTGCCAGCAGCCCCGGGGTTGGGCAGCCCCAGCATTTT. It specifies CASSPGVGQPQHF.

The rearrangement joins TRBV7-8 to TRBJ1-1; tentative D call: TRBD1 (6 bases). Germline V gene lookup returns CDR1 SGHVS and CDR2 FQNEAQ. The ends were cut back, 4 bases at V and 4 bases at J, with 16 bases in the middle. CDR3 length: 15 residues. The CDR3 nucleotides are TGTGCCAGCAGCTCCCCAGGGGCCCCGAGCACTGAAGCTTTCTTT. Protein product: CASSSPGAPSTEAFF.

This chain connects TRBV18 to TRBJ1-3; no clear D. V was shortened by 3 bases and J by 0 bases, with 12 bases between the two germline ends. The CDR3 has 16 residues. Germline V lookup: CDR1 KGHSH, CDR2 LQKENI. This CDR3 reads CASSPNLGSSGNTIYF. In DNA, the CDR3 is TGTGCCAGCTCACCCAACCTGGGGAGCTCTGGAAACACCATATATTTT. Supplemented by reference TRBV18 and TRBJ1-3, the full variable domain reads NAGVMQNPRHLVRRRGQEARLRCSPMKGHSHVYWYRQLPEEGLKFMVYLQKENIIDESGMPKERFSAEFPKEGPSILRIQQVVRGDSAAYFCASSPNLGSSGNTIYFGEGSWLTVV.

The V gene is TRBV10-3, the J gene TRBJ2-7, with 10 bases lining up with TRBD2. CDR3 length equals 15 residues. Germline V gives CDR1 ENHRY, CDR2 SYGVKD. After removal of 6 bases from V and 1 base from J, the junction contained 6 bases not matched to a gene. CDR3: CAIRREGLASYEQYF. CDR3 in DNA: TGTGCCATCAGAAGAGAGGGACTAGCGTCCTACGAGCAGTACTTC.

The rearrangement joins TRBV7-2 to TRBJ1-2; a weak D match, TRBD1 (5 bases). The germline V gene encodes CDR1 SGHTA and CDR2 FQGNSA. V was shortened by 2 bases and J by 2 bases, with 12 bases between the two germline ends. The CDR3 consists of 15 residues. CDR3 protein: CASSLNPGENYGYTF. For the CDR3, the DNA is TGTGCCAGCAGCTTAAATCCGGGGGAGAACTATGGCTACACCTTC.

The rearrangement joins TRBV18 to TRBJ2-7; tentative D call: TRBD2 (5 bases). Trimming took off 0 bases at V and 5 bases at J, with 8 bases between the two ends. CDR3 length: 13 residues. CDR1 and CDR2 (germline): KGHSH, LQKENI. The CDR3 spells CASSPPPRDEQYF. The CDR3 DNA is TGTGCCAGCTCACCACCTCCGAGGGACGAGCAGTACTTC.

The chain has TRBV29-1 and TRBJ2-7; 7 bases line up with TRBD2. CDR1 SQVTM and CDR2 ANQGSEA come from the germline V gene. The CDR3 is 12 amino acids. V gave up 1 base and J gave up 5 bases; unmatched junction bases: 2. The CDR3 reads CSVEGEGHEQYF. CDR3 nucleotide sequence: TGCAGCGTTGAAGGGGAGGGGCACGAGCAGTACTTC.

The chain recombines TRBV19 with TRBJ2-5; 7 bases line up with TRBD1. This CDR3 contains 13 residues. Trimming at V came to 5 bases and at J to 3 bases, leaving 3 bases not matched to a gene. CDR1 and CDR2 from the germline V gene are LNHDA and SQIVND (reference sequence). CDR3 protein: CASSGTGEETQYF. Here the CDR3 DNA reads TGTGCCAGTAGTGGTACAGGGGAAGAGACCCAGTACTTC.

The chain combines TRBV7-6 with TRBJ2-3, with D possibly being TRBD2 (5 bases). Trimming cost V 5 bases and J 2 bases, with 8 bases left between them. There are 13 residues in the CDR3. Germline V gene data show CDR1 as SGHVS and CDR2 as FNYEAQ. The CDR3 sequence: CASSPGITDTQYF. DNA for the CDR3: TGTGCCAGCAGCCCCGGGATCACAGATACGCAGTATTTT.

V usage is TRBV5-1 and J usage is TRBJ2-2; a weak D match, TRBD2 (6 bases). CDR1 is SGHRS, CDR2 YFSETQ, per germline. V lost 4 bases to trimming and J lost 4 bases, with 11 bases between them. The CDR3 consists of 14 residues. In DNA, the CDR3 is TGCGCCAGCAGCCGGGAGACAGTCACCGGGGAGCTGTTTTTT. Encoded protein: CASSRETVTGELFF.

This rearrangement joins TRBV29-1 to TRBJ2-5; weak D call: TRBD1 (5 bases). The end of the DNA is better explained by TRBJ2-7, so the J call may be wrong. The CDR3 sequence is 14 residues long. CDR1 and CDR2 (germline): SQVTM, ANQGSEA. CDR3 sequence (DNA): TGCAGCGTTCGACGGACCCAGGGCCCCGACGAGCAGTACTTC. It encodes CSVRRTQGPDEQYF.

CDR3 loop: CASSVETEYYSGEQFF. The DNA for the CDR3 is TGTGCCAGCAGCGTAGAGACAGAGTATTACAGTGGTGAGCAGTTCTTC. The chain is built from TRBV9 and TRBJ2-1; a possible D gene is TRBD1 (5 bases). V lost 0 bases, J lost 9 bases, and 19 bases lay in between. The V gene's germline CDR1 is SGDLS and CDR2 YYNGEE. CDR3 length: 16 residues. Full variable domain (rest looked up from reference TRBV9 and TRBJ2-1): DSGVTQTPKHLITATGQRVTLRCSPRSGDLSVYWYQQSLDQGLQFLIQYYNGEERAKGNILERFSAQQFPDLHSELNLSSLELGDSALYFCASSVETEYYSGEQFFGPGTRLTVL.

This chain uses TRBV2 with TRBJ1-5; D is ambiguous. CDR3 size: 13 residues. Looked up from germline, CDR1 is SNHLY and CDR2 is FYNNEI. Trimming pared 7 bases from V and 4 bases from J, leaving 11 bases between. CDR3 nucleotide sequence: TGTGCCAGCAATCCTTCGGGGAATCAGCCCCAGCATTTT. It translates to CASNPSGNQPQHF.

In nucleotides, the CDR3 is TGTGCCAGCAGCCCGGGGGGTAAAGGGTATAGCAATCAGCCCCAGCATTTT. Encoded protein: CASSPGGKGYSNQPQHF. This chain joins TRBV7-3 and TRBJ1-5; a weak D match, TRBD1 (5 bases). Germline values: CDR1 SGHTA, CDR2 FQGTGA. V gave up 5 bases and J gave up 0 bases, with 17 bases separating them. This CDR3 has 17 amino acids.

V gene TRBV7-9 combines with J gene TRBJ2-7, with D uncertain. Deletions cut 3 bases from V and 0 bases from J, with 6 bases between. The CDR3 spans 13 residues. Germline assignment: CDR1 SEHNR and CDR2 FQNEAQ (reference sequence). CDR3 region: CASSFFSSYEQYF. The DNA of the CDR3 is TGTGCCAGCAGCTTTTTCAGCTCCTACGAGCAGTACTTC. Using reference TRBV7-9 and TRBJ2-7 for the parts outside the CDR3, the full variable domain is DTGVSQNPRHKITKRGQNVTFRCDPISEHNRLYWYRQTLGQGPEFLTYFQNEAQLEKSRLLSDRFSAERPKGSFSTLEIQRTEQGDSAMYLCASSFFSSYEQYFGPGTRLTVT.

V gene TRBV2 combines with J gene TRBJ1-2; TRBD1 agrees at 10 bases. Trimming took 10 bases from V and 4 from J; bases not matched to a gene: 21. The CDR3 totals 18 residues. Germline values: CDR1 SNHLY, CDR2 FYNNEI. CDR3 sequence: CATRSNRDRGRGGYGYTF. The CDR3 DNA reads TGTGCCACCAGGAGCAACCGGGACAGGGGTCGCGGTGGCTATGGCTACACCTTC.

The chain is built from TRBV28 and TRBJ1-5; D not certain. The CDR3 sequence is 14 residues long. From germline, CDR1 is MDHEN and CDR2 SYDVKM. Trimming cost V 7 bases and J 4 bases, with 14 bases left between them. Here the CDR3 reads CASTQTGSNQPQHF. DNA for the CDR3: TGTGCCAGCACTCAAACGGGGTCAAATCAGCCCCAGCATTTT.

V gene TRBV7-2 combines with J gene TRBJ2-5; tentatively, D is TRBD2 (7 bases). Trimming pared 0 bases from V and 4 bases from J, leaving 9 bases between. The CDR3 covers 14 residues. Germline CDR1 SGHTA, CDR2 FQGNSA. The CDR3 coding sequence is TGTGCCAGCAGCTTAGCAAGGGGGGGAGAGACCCAGTACTTC. Protein: CASSLARGGETQYF. Full variable domain (rest looked up from reference TRBV7-2 and TRBJ2-5): GAGVSQSPSNKVTEKGKDVELRCDPISGHTALYWYRQSLGQGLEFLIYFQGNSAPDKSGLPSDRFSAERTGGSVSTLTIQRTQQEDSAVYLCASSLARGGETQYFGPGTRLLVL.

The rearrangement links TRBV7-9 to TRBJ2-1, with 8 nucleotides matching TRBD2. Germline loops: CDR1 SEHNR, CDR2 FQNEAQ (reference sequence). V trimming: 4 bases; J trimming: 3 bases; junction bases outside the gene matches: 5. This CDR3 is built from 15 residues. The CDR3 protein is CASSSASGSYNEQFF. As DNA, the CDR3 is TGTGCCAGCAGCTCGGCAAGCGGGAGCTACAATGAGCAGTTCTTC.

This chain connects TRBV7-9 to TRBJ2-6; tentative D call: TRBD2 (5 bases). CDR3 length: 14 residues. Trimming shortened V by 4 bases and J by 4 bases, and 8 bases separated the two germline ends. Germline loops: CDR1 SEHNR, CDR2 FQNEAQ (reference sequence). DNA of the CDR3: TGTGCCAGCAGCTCGGGGAACGGGGCCAACGTCCTGACTTTC. This sequence encodes CASSSGNGANVLTF.

The table lists this clone with many counts. This chain uses TRBV18 with TRBJ2-2; D might be TRBD2 (6 bases). Germline assignment: CDR1 KGHSH and CDR2 LQKENI. V lost 2 bases, J lost 0 bases, and 13 bases lay in between. CDR3 length: 17 residues. The CDR3 region is CASSPSPAGPNTGELFF. DNA for the CDR3: TGTGCCAGCTCACCAAGTCCCGCGGGGCCGAACACCGGGGAGCTGTTTTTT.